These 23 T cell receptor beta chains were sequenced from one sample in a study of coeliac disease. Produced via immunoSEQ multiplex PCR; TCRdb's table is partial and in-frame only. The sample includes around 1,500 clones, 73% seen only once; the top ten take 9% to 13%. The sequencing input was lymphocytes from the gut lamina propria. The receptors come from a human donor without celiac disease.

CDR3 in amino acids: CAWSVRTGGGSSGYTF. CDR3 DNA: TGTGCCTGGAGTGTAAGGACAGGGGGCGGAAGTAGTGGCTACACCTTC. The rearrangement links TRBV30 to TRBJ1-2, with TRBD1 identical over 11 bases. Germline CDR1 is GTSNPN and CDR2 is SVGIG (reference sequence). This CDR3 region has 16 residues. The V gene end was trimmed by 0 bases and the J gene end by 7 bases; junction bases not matched to a gene: 10.

The chain links TRBV11-2 to TRBJ2-5, with a weak D call TRBD1 (6 bases). The CDR3 has 14 amino acids. The germline V and J ends were trimmed by 1 base and 2 bases, with 8 bases remaining between them. Germline CDR1 SGHAT, CDR2 FQNNGV. The CDR3 coding sequence is TGTGCCAGCAGCTTAGGGGGGCCTCAAGAGACCCAGTACTTC. Translated, it gives CASSLGGPQETQYF. Complete variable domain (other parts from reference TRBV11-2 and TRBJ2-5): EAGVAQSPRYKIIEKRQSVAFWCNPISGHATLYWYQQILGQGPKLLIQFQNNGVVDDSQLPKDRFSAERLKGVDSTLKIQPAKLEDSAVYLCASSLGGPQETQYFGPGTRLLVL.

J is TRBJ2-5 and V is TRBV5-1; D is perhaps TRBD2 (6 bases). The V gene lost 3 bases and the J gene lost 1 base, with 13 bases spanning the gap. In germline, CDR1 is SGHRS, CDR2 YFSETQ. The length of the CDR3 is 15 residues. The CDR3 here is CASSSGGAFQETQYF. CDR3 sequence (DNA): TGCGCCAGCAGCTCTGGCGGGGCCTTCCAAGAGACCCAGTACTTC.

The CDR3 DNA sequence: TGTGCCTGGAGGCTAGGGACTAGGGGATTCTTT. It translates to CAWRLGTRGFF. V gene TRBV30 combines with J gene TRBJ1-1, with TRBD1 as a possible D gene (5 bases). The CDR3 has 11 amino acids. V lost 3 bases and J 14 bases, leaving 16 bases between the germline ends. CDR1 and CDR2 from the germline V gene are GTSNPN and SVGIG (reference sequence).

This sequence joins TRBV5-4 and TRBJ1-3; 8 bases match TRBD1. The junction had 5 bases not matched to a gene; V was cut back by 3 bases and J by 0 bases. Germline-derived CDR1 and CDR2 are SGHNT and YYREEE (reference sequence). This CDR3 contains 16 residues. This chain's CDR3 is CASSWGDRSSGNTIYF. For the CDR3, the DNA is TGTGCCAGCAGCTGGGGGGACAGGAGCTCTGGAAACACCATATATTTT.

The chain joins TRBV5-1 to TRBJ1-2; no definite D call. Germline V lookup: CDR1 SGHRS, CDR2 YFSETQ. There are 15 residues in the CDR3. The V gene lost 0 bases and the J gene lost 4 bases, with 13 bases spanning the gap. Written as DNA, the CDR3 is TGCGCCAGCAGCTTGGCCTTCCAAAACAGCTATGGCTACACCTTC. Protein product: CASSLAFQNSYGYTF. The variable domain in full, completed from reference TRBV5-1 and TRBJ1-2, reads KAGVTQTPRYLIKTRGQQVTLSCSPISGHRSVSWYQQTPGQGLQFLFEYFSETQRNKGNFPGRFSGRQFSNSRSEMNVSTLELGDSALYLCASSLAFQNSYGYTFGSGTRLTVV.

This chain uses TRBV11-2 with TRBJ2-5, with TRBD2 matching over 11 bases. The last part of the DNA fits TRBJ2-7 better; the J call may be wrong. The CDR3 has 19 amino acids. The V gene's germline CDR1 is SGHAT and CDR2 FQNNGV. The CDR3 nucleotides read TGTGCCAGCAGCTTAGGCCCCCCCCCGACTAGCGGGAAAGGGGACGAGCAGTACTTC. Translating it yields CASSLGPPPTSGKGDEQYF.

This clone was detected a few times. The chain recombines TRBV7-2 with TRBJ2-5; 7 bases match TRBD2. The CDR3 is made up of 15 amino acids. The ends lost 2 bases at V and 5 bases at J; junction bases unmatched: 8. The germline V gene encodes CDR1 SGHTA and CDR2 FQGNSA. CDR3 DNA sequence: TGTGCCAGCAGCTTACTGGCGGGAGTGGGGGAGACCCAGTACTTC. This encodes CASSLLAGVGETQYF.

The sample holds a few counts of this clone. CDR3 residues: CASRLTSGSPDTQYF. The CDR3 bases are TGTGCCAGCAGACTGACTAGCGGGAGTCCAGATACGCAGTATTTT. The chain is built from TRBV5-8 and TRBJ2-3, with 12 bases lining up with TRBD2. The J segment lost 4 bases and the V segment lost 5 bases, leaving 5 bases of the junction unmatched. The CDR3 contains 15 residues. In germline, CDR1 is SGHTS, CDR2 YDEGEE.

This clone was observed once. V usage is TRBV5-4 and J usage is TRBJ2-7; 9 positions agree with TRBD2. Trimming at V came to 4 bases and at J to 3 bases, leaving 11 bases not matched to a gene. CDR1 is SGHNT and CDR2 is YYREEE in the germline V gene (reference sequence). This CDR3 spans 16 amino acids. The CDR3 spells CASSLRGGRASYEQYF. CDR3 DNA sequence: TGTGCCAGCAGCCTCCGCGGCGGGAGGGCCAGCTACGAGCAGTACTTC.

V usage is TRBV2 and J usage is TRBJ2-1; weak D call: TRBD1 (6 bases). Trimming took 5 bases from V and 7 from J, leaving 12 bases between them. The CDR3 length is 13 residues. In germline, CDR1 is SNHLY, CDR2 FYNNEI. CDR3 coding DNA: TGTGCCAGCAGTTGGGACATTGGGAATGAGCAGTTCTTC. Its translation is CASSWDIGNEQFF.

This chain uses TRBV9 with TRBJ2-7, with D possibly being TRBD1 (6 bases). The CDR3 has 15 residues. V lost 0 bases, J lost 0 bases, and 10 bases lay in between. CDR1 and CDR2 from the germline V gene are SGDLS and YYNGEE. CDR3 residues: CASSVGDTSSYEQYF. In nucleotides, the CDR3 is TGTGCCAGCAGCGTAGGGGACACAAGCTCCTACGAGCAGTACTTC.

V gene TRBV7-9 combines with J gene TRBJ2-1; 7 positions agree with TRBD2. This CDR3 has 14 residues. Germline V CDR1 and CDR2: SEHNR, FQNEAQ (reference sequence). V was pared by 5 bases and J by 5 bases, with 6 bases of the junction left unmatched. CDR3 sequence (DNA): TGTGCCAGCAGCACCCAGCGGGGACACAATGAGCAGTTCTTC. This gives the protein CASSTQRGHNEQFF.

The chain couples TRBV5-1 to TRBJ2-1; TRBD2 aligns across 8 bases. The V gene end was trimmed by 0 bases and the J gene end by 3 bases; junction bases not matched to a gene: 2. The CDR3 totals 15 residues. CDR1 and CDR2 from the germline V gene are SGHRS and YFSETQ. This CDR3 reads CASSLDGTSYNEQFF. Here the CDR3 DNA reads TGCGCCAGCAGCTTGGATGGGACTAGCTACAATGAGCAGTTCTTC. Complete variable domain (other parts from reference TRBV5-1 and TRBJ2-1): KAGVTQTPRYLIKTRGQQVTLSCSPISGHRSVSWYQQTPGQGLQFLFEYFSETQRNKGNFPGRFSGRQFSNSRSEMNVSTLELGDSALYLCASSLDGTSYNEQFFGPGTRLTVL.

The chain combines TRBV7-2 with TRBJ1-5, with D hard to call. Trimming removed 2 bases at V and 9 bases at J, with 11 bases between. The CDR3 covers 13 residues. Germline V gives CDR1 SGHTA, CDR2 FQGNSA. CDR3 protein: CASSLREATPQHF. DNA of the CDR3: TGTGCCAGCAGCTTAAGGGAGGCGACGCCCCAGCATTTT.

The chain combines TRBV27 with TRBJ2-1; D possibly corresponds to TRBD1 (6 bases). Deletions cut 4 bases from V and 3 bases from J, with 19 bases between. CDR1 MNHEY and CDR2 SMNVEV come from the germline V gene (reference sequence). The CDR3 covers 17 residues. DNA for the CDR3: TGTGCCAGCAGTTCTTCTACGATGGACAGCTACTACAATGAGCAGTTCTTC. This sequence encodes CASSSSTMDSYYNEQFF.

The chain carries TRBV25-1 and TRBJ2-2; weak D call: TRBD2 (5 bases). Germline V CDR1 and CDR2: MGHDK, SYGVNS. Trimming took off 5 bases at V and 4 bases at J, with 11 bases between the two ends. The CDR3 extends over 14 amino acids. CDR3 loop: CASSRSSATGELFF. The CDR3 DNA reads TGTGCCAGCAGTCGGAGTAGCGCCACCGGGGAGCTGTTTTTT.

The gene calls are TRBV5-1 and TRBJ2-7; unclear D gene. The V and J ends lost 0 bases and 3 bases respectively, with 7 bases between them. This CDR3 is built from 13 residues. The germline V gene encodes CDR1 SGHRS and CDR2 YFSETQ. The CDR3 nucleotides read TGCGCCAGCAGCTTGGGGGCAGTCTACGAGCAGTACTTC. It specifies CASSLGAVYEQYF.

This rearrangement joins TRBV7-2 to TRBJ2-1, with 10 bases aligning to TRBD2. The germline V gene encodes CDR1 SGHTA and CDR2 FQGNSA. CDR3 length: 15 residues. V lost 2 bases, J lost 8 bases, and 6 bases stayed unmatched. CDR3 in DNA: TGTGCCAGCAGCTTACTAGCGGGAGTGTCGGATGAGCAGTTCTTC. Encoded protein: CASSLLAGVSDEQFF.

Regarding this clone: At one of its ends the junction is not consistent with the germline gene, which may arise from a read error. The CDR3: CASSLPRVAF. The CDR3, as DNA: TGTGCCAGCAGCCTCCCGAGGGTGGCCTTT. This chain uses TRBV14 with TRBJ1-1, with D uncertain. Per germline, CDR1 SGHDN and CDR2 FVKESK. The CDR3 consists of 10 residues.

This clone turned up a few times. The gene calls are TRBV9 and TRBJ2-6; 10 bases are a match to TRBD2. CDR3 length equals 18 residues. In germline, CDR1 is SGDLS, CDR2 YYNGEE. Unmatched junction bases numbered 6, after V lost 3 bases and J lost 0 bases. The CDR3 DNA reads as TGTGCCAGCAGCGCTGGACTAGCGGAATTCTCTGGGGCCAACGTCCTGACTTTC. Protein: CASSAGLAEFSGANVLTF.

The chain joins TRBV5-4 to TRBJ2-1, with 11 positions matching TRBD2. Germline CDR1 is SGHNT and CDR2 is YYREEE (reference sequence). With V trimmed by 3 bases and J by 6 bases, 8 bases remained unmatched. This CDR3 has 16 amino acids. CDR3 region: CASSSKTSGKGNEQFF. In DNA, the CDR3 is TGTGCCAGCAGCTCTAAGACTAGCGGGAAAGGCAATGAGCAGTTCTTC.

This chain uses TRBV5-1 with TRBJ2-3, with 16 positions matching TRBD2. The CDR3 runs to 18 residues. Germline trimming cut 2 bases from V and 5 bases from J; bases unmatched to any gene: 8. In germline, CDR1 is SGHRS, CDR2 YFSETQ. The CDR3 sequence is CASSFGTSGRAIGDTQYF. The CDR3 nucleotides read TGCGCCAGCAGCTTCGGGACTAGCGGGAGGGCAATTGGAGATACGCAGTATTTT.